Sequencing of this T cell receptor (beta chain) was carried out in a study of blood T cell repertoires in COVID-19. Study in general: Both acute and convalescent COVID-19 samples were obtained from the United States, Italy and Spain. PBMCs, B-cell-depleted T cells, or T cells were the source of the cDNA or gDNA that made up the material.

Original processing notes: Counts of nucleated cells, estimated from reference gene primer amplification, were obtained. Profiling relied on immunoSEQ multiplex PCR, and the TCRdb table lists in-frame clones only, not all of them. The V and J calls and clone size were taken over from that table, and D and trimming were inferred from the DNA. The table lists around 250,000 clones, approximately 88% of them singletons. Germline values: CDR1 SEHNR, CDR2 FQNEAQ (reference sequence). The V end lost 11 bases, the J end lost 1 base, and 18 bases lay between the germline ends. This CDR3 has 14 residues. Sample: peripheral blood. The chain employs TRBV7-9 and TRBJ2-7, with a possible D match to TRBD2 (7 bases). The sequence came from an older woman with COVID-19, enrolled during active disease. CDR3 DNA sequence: TGTGCCTGGGGAGGGGGGTCTCCGTCCTACGAGCAGTACTTC. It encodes CAWGGGSPSYEQYF.